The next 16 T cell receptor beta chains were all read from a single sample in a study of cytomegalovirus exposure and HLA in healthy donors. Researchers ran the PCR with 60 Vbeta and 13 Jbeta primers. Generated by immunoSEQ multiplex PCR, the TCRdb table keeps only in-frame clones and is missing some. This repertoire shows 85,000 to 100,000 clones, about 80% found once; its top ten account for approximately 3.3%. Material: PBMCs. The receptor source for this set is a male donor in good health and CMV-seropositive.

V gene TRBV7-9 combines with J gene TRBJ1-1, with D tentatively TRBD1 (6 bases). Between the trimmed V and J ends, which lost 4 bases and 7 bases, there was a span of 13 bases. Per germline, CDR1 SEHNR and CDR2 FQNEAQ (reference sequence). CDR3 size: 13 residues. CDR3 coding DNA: TGTGCCAGCAGCTCACAGGGCTCTGGTGAAGCTTTCTTT. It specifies CASSSQGSGEAFF.

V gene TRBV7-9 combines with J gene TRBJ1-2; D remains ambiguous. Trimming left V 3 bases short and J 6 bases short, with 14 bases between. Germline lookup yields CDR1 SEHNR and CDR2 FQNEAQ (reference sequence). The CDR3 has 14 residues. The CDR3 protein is CASSLDGSINGYTF. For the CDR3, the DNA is TGTGCCAGCAGCTTGGACGGGAGTATTAATGGCTACACCTTC.

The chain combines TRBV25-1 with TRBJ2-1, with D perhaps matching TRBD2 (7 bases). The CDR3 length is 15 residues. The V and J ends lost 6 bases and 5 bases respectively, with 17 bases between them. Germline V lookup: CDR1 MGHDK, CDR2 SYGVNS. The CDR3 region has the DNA TGTGCCAGCAGGAAAAAGGGGGAGGGGGACAATGAGCAGTTCTTC. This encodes CASRKKGEGDNEQFF.

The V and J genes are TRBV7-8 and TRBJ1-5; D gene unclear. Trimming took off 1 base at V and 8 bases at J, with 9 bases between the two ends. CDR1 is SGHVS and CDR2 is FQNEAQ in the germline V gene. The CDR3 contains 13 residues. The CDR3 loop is CASSLGEREPQHF. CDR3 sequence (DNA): TGTGCCAGCAGCTTAGGTGAGAGGGAGCCCCAGCATTTT.

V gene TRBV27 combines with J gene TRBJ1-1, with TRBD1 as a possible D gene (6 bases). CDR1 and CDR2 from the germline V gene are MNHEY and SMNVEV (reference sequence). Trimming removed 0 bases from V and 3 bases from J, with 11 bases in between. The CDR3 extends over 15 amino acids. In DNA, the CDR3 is TGTGCCAGCAGTTTATCGTGGGGGCTCGACACTGAAGCTTTCTTT. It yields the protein CASSLSWGLDTEAFF.

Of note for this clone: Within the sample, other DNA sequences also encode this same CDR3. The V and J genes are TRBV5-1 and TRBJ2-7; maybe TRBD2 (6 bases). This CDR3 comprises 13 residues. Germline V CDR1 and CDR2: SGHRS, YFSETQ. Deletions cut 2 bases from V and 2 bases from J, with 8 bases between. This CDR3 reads CASSLGGTYEQYF. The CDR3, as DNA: TGCGCCAGCAGCTTAGGAGGGACCTACGAGCAGTACTTC.

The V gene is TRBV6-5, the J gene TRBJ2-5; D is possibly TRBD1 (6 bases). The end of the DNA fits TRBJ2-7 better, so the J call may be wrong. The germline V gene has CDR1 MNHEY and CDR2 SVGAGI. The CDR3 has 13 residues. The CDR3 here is CASSPQGPLEQYF. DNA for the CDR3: TGTGCCAGCAGTCCACAGGGCCCGCTCGAGCAGTACTTC.

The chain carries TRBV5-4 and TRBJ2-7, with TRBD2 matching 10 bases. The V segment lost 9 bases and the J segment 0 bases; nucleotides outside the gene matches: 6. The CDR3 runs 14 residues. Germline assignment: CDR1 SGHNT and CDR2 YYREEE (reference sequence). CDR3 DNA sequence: TGTGCCACCCAAATAGCGGGGGGCTCCTACGAGCAGTACTTC. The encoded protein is CATQIAGGSYEQYF.

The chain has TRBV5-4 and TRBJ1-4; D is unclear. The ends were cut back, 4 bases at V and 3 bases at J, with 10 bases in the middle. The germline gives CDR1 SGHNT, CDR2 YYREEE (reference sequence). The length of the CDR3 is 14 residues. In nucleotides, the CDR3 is TGTGCCAGCAGCATTAGAAGTCCTAATGAAAAACTGTTTTTT. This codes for CASSIRSPNEKLFF. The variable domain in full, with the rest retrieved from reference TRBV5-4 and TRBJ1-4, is ETGVTQSPTHLIKTRGQQVTLRCSSQSGHNTVSWYQQALGQGPQFIFQYYREEENGRGNFPPRFSGLQFPNYSSELNVNALELDDSALYLCASSIRSPNEKLFFGSGTQLSVL.

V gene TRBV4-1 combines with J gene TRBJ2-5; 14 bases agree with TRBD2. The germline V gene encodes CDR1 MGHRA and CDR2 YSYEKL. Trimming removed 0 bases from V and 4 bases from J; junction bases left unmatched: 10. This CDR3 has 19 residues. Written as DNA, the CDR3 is TGCGCCAGCAGCCAAGATCCGGTTGGACTAGCGGGGGGCCGAGAGACCCAGTACTTC. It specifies CASSQDPVGLAGGRETQYF.

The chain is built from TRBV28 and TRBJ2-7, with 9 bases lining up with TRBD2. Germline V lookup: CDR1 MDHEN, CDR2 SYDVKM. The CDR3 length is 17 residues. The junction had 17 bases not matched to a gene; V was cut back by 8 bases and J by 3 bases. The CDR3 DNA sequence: TGTGCCAGCCCAGACCTTAAGACTGGACTAGCGCACTACGAGCAGTACTTC. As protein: CASPDLKTGLAHYEQYF.

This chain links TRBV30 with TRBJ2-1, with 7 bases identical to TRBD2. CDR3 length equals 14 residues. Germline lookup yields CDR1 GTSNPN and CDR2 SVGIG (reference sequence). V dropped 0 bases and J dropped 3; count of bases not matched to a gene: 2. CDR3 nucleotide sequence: TGTGCCTGGAGTGTATGGGGGGGCTACAATGAGCAGTTCTTC. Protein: CAWSVWGGYNEQFF. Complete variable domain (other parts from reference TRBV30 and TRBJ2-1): SQTIHQWPATLVQPVGSPLSLECTVEGTSNPNLYWYRQAAGRGLQLLFYSVGIGQISSEVPQNLSASRPQDRQFILSSKKLLLSDSGFYLCAWSVWGGYNEQFFGPGTRLTVL.

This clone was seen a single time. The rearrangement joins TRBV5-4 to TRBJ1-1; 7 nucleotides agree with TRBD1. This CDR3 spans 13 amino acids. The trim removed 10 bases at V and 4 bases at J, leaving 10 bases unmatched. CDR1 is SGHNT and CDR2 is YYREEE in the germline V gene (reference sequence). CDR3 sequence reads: CAGVPGGGTEAFF. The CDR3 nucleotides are TGTGCCGGAGTTCCAGGGGGTGGCACTGAAGCTTTCTTT.

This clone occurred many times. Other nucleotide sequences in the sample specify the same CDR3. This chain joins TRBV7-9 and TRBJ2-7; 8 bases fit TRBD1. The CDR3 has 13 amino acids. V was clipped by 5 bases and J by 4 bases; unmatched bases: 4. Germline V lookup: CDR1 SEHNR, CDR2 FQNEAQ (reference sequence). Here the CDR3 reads CASSDRGPYEQYF. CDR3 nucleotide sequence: TGTGCCAGCAGCGACAGGGGACCATACGAGCAGTACTTC.

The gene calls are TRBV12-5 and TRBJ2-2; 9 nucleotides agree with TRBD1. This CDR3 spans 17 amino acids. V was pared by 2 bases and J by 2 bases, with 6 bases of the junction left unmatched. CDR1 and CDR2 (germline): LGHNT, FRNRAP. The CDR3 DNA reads TGTGCTAGTGGTTTGACTCGGACAGGGGACAACACCGGGGAGCTGTTTTTT. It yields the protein CASGLTRTGDNTGELFF.

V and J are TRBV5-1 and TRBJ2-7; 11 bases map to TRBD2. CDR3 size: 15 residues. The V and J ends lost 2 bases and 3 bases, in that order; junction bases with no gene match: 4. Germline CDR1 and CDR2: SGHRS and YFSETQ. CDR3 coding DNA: TGCGCCAGCAGCTTAACTAGCGGGAGCTACTACGAGCAGTACTTC. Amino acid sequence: CASSLTSGSYYEQYF.